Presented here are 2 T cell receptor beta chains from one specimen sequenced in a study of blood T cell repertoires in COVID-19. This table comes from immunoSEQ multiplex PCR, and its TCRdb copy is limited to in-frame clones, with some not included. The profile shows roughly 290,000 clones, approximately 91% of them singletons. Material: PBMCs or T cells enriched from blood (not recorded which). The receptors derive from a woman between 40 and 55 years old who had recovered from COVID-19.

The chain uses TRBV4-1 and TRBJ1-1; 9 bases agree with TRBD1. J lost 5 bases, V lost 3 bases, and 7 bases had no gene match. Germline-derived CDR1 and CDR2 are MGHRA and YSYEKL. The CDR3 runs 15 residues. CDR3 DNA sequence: TGCGCCAGCAGCCACGAAGGACAGGGGCGGACTGAAGCTTTCTTT. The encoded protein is CASSHEGQGRTEAFF.

The CDR3 loop reads CASSLVQGAESPLHF. The CDR3 region has the DNA TGTGCCAGCAGCTTAGTACAGGGGGCGGAGTCACCCCTCCACTTT. The rearrangement uses TRBV7-9 and TRBJ1-6; 9 bases are a match to TRBD1. The CDR3 runs to 15 residues. Germline V gene data show CDR1 as SEHNR and CDR2 as FQNEAQ (reference sequence). The V segment lost 1 base and the J segment 10 bases; nucleotides outside the gene matches: 5.